This TCR beta chain was captured in a study of blood T cells in healthy people across ages. General observations from the study: A conclusive naive versus antigen-experienced comparison was prevented by the unsorted PBMCs. Both naive CD4+ cell counts and diversity were greater in long-lived donors than in aged donors.

Germline-derived CDR1 and CDR2 are SGHRS and YFSETQ. After removal of 2 bases from V and 3 bases from J, the junction contained 8 bases not matched to a gene. This CDR3 is built from 15 residues. Details on this clonotype: Its antigen remains unidentified.

A J-beta primer mix and a sample-barcoded 5' primer were used in a second PCR of about 7 to 12 cycles. A tag from a template-switch adaptor with 12 random nucleotides marked each cDNA molecule. MiXCR, run by TCRdb on the 5' RACE reads, gives a single entry per CDR3 protein. Of 1.4 million or so distinct CDR3 sequences listed, approximately 42% are singletons. The chain joins TRBV5-1 to TRBJ2-7; 7 positions match TRBD1. This TCR was sampled from a woman aged 18-29 years in good health. The sample taken for sequencing was blood. The CDR3 nucleotides are TGCGCCAGCAGCTTAGGGGACAGACTCTACTACGAGCAGTACTTC. Its translation: CASSLGDRLYYEQYF.